One sample yielded the 9 T cell receptor beta chains listed below, sequenced in a study of T-cell reconstitution after alpha-beta-depleted transplantation in children. Molecular barcoding with unique molecular identifiers was used for the TCRbeta library. Each CDR3 protein is one row after TCRdb ran MiXCR on the PCR reads. The sample carries about 500,000 distinct CDR3 sequences, about 33% recorded once. This specimen was PBMCs from the stem cell graft donor, taken from the stem cell graft. The source is a human donor who donated a stem cell graft to a child with aplastic anemia.

The V gene is TRBV12-3 or TRBV12-4, the J gene TRBJ2-2; D ambiguous. This CDR3 spans 16 amino acids. Trimming left V 4 bases short and J 1 base short, with 13 bases between. The CDR3 is CASSSQVWGNTGELFF. The CDR3 DNA follows: TGTGCCAGCAGTTCTCAGGTCTGGGGGAACACCGGGGAGCTGTTTTTT.

This clonotype was recorded only once. The V call is TRBV5-1, the J call TRBJ2-3, with D tentatively TRBD1 (6 bases). Looked up from germline, CDR1 is SGHRS and CDR2 is YFSETQ. This CDR3 is 16 amino acids long. V lost 5 bases to trimming and J lost 0 bases, with 16 bases between them. The CDR3 bases are TGCGCCAGCAGTGGACCGACAGGTACAAGCACAGATACGCAGTATTTT. This codes for CASSGPTGTSTDTQYF.

This clonotype was seen a few times. The CDR3 here is CASSAGQGARADTQYF. The CDR3 DNA follows: TGTGCCAGCAGCGCAGGACAGGGGGCGCGTGCAGATACGCAGTATTTT. This chain connects TRBV7-6 to TRBJ2-3; 11 positions match TRBD1. This CDR3 is 16 amino acids long. V shed 5 bases, J shed 4 bases, and the junction held 8 bases outside the gene matches. CDR1 is SGHVS, CDR2 FNYEAQ, per germline.

This clonotype has a handful of counts. This chain joins TRBV30 and TRBJ1-5, with D tentatively TRBD1 (5 bases). The CDR3 has 14 residues. CDR1 and CDR2 from the germline V gene are GTSNPN and SVGIG (reference sequence). V was pared by 0 bases and J by 5 bases, with 11 bases between. The CDR3 sequence: CAWSVHMGDQPQHF. DNA of the CDR3: TGTGCCTGGAGTGTACATATGGGGGATCAGCCCCAGCATTTT.

This clonotype was observed a few times. The J gene is TRBJ2-7, the V gene TRBV4-2; tentative D call: TRBD1 (6 bases). The CDR3 sequence is 14 residues long. Trimming stripped 0 bases from V and 2 bases from J, with 8 bases between. The germline V gene encodes CDR1 LGHNA and CDR2 YNFKEQ. The chain's CDR3 is CASSQEQGTYEQYF. CDR3 DNA sequence: TGTGCCAGCAGCCAAGAACAGGGAACCTACGAGCAGTACTTC.

This chain uses TRBV19 with TRBJ2-1; 8 bases agree with TRBD2. The germline V gene encodes CDR1 LNHDA and CDR2 SQIVND (reference sequence). The CDR3 length is 14 residues. V gave up 11 bases and J gave up 6 bases; unmatched junction bases: 12. The CDR3 nucleotides are TGTGCCGCAGCCGGGAGGGGAAGGGCCAATGAGCAGTTCTTC. It codes for CAAAGRGRANEQFF.

The chain has TRBV5-4 and TRBJ2-3, with 12 bases identical to TRBD2. From germline, CDR1 is SGHNT and CDR2 YYREEE (reference sequence). The CDR3 extends over 17 amino acids. The V segment lost 5 bases and the J segment 1 base; nucleotides outside the gene matches: 8. The CDR3 is CASSLAGGRIGTDTQYF. For the CDR3, the DNA is TGTGCCAGCAGTCTAGCGGGAGGGCGGATCGGCACAGATACGCAGTATTTT.

CDR3 DNA: TGCAGCGTTGATAGCCCGGGACTAGGCACAGATACGCAGTATTTT. Amino acid sequence: CSVDSPGLGTDTQYF. J is TRBJ2-3 and V is TRBV29-1; 8 bases line up with TRBD2. Germline CDR1 is SQVTM and CDR2 is ANQGSEA. This CDR3 is 15 amino acids long. The ends lost 3 bases at V and 1 base at J; junction bases unmatched: 6.

This clonotype has just a few counts. This chain's CDR3 is CASSLDNGSQGNSPLHF. In DNA form, the CDR3 reads TGTGCCAGCAGCTTAGATAACGGCAGTCAAGGGAATTCACCCCTCCACTTT. The V call is TRBV11-2, the J call TRBJ1-6, with no clear D. V was clipped by 0 bases and J by 7 bases, with 16 bases between them. This CDR3 contains 17 residues. CDR1 is SGHAT, CDR2 FQNNGV, per germline.